This TCR beta chain was documented in a study of regulatory T cells in long-lasting Graves disease. The length of the CDR3 is 14 residues. Germline V gives CDR1 LGHDT, CDR2 YNNKEL (reference sequence). Trimming took 2 bases from V and 5 from J, leaving 11 bases between them. In this sample, this clonotype turned up many times. The antigen is unknown. Through Arm-PCR of CDR3 regions and iRepertoire HTBI primers, TCR beta libraries were built. TCRdb independently ran MiXCR on the multiplex PCR reads; one entry per CDR3 protein. This table holds roughly 610,000 distinct CDR3 sequences, around 15% found once. Study outcomes and limitations: Persistent Graves' patients showed less TCR diversity than newly diagnosed patients showed.

As for time point: newly diagnosed GD, antithyroid drugs for less than 3 months. PBMC RNA was the source of the TCR library. These data were also reused for a study on T cells in Graves' hyperthyroidism and ophthalmopathy. That investigation notes: The HTBI primer set drove a first-round RT-PCR of the TCR CDR3. Model predictions of ophthalmopathy came a median around 6.5 months before onset.

The chain couples TRBV3-1 to TRBJ2-3; D not certain. Material: peripheral blood mononuclear cells (PBMCs), obtained at new diagnosis, from a patient treated with antithyroid drugs. The TCR was taken from a man aged 18 to 30 with Graves disease. CDR3 DNA: TGTGCCAGCAGCCAAAACCCCGGCGAAGATACGCAGTATTTT. Translating gives CASSQNPGEDTQYF.